This passage covers 24 T cell receptor beta chains from one sample sequenced in a study of T cell changes during pregnancy in multiple sclerosis. The repertoire was sequenced with immunoSEQ multiplex PCR; TCRdb's copy has only in-frame clones and lacks some. The sample yields some 87,000 clones, approximately 92% seen once. This material consisted of CD4+ T cells from peripheral blood mononuclear cells, taken before pregnancy. The source of these receptors is a female donor with multiple sclerosis, enrolled in a pregnancy study.

The genes are TRBV11-2 and TRBJ2-7, with TRBD2 matching 10 bases. Germline CDR1 and CDR2: SGHAT and FQNNGV. V lost 5 bases to trimming and J lost 6 bases; unmatched junction nucleotides: 7. This CDR3 spans 14 amino acids. The CDR3 here is CASSLIAGGGEQYF. As DNA, the CDR3 is TGTGCCAGCAGCCTGATAGCGGGAGGAGGCGAGCAGTACTTC.

J is TRBJ2-2 and V is TRBV28; D might be TRBD1 (5 bases). V was trimmed by 3 bases and J by 3 bases, leaving 11 bases between them. Per the germline V gene, CDR1 is MDHEN and CDR2 is SYDVKM. This CDR3 has 15 residues. CDR3 amino acids: CASSFQGRYTGELFF. In DNA, the CDR3 is TGTGCCAGCAGTTTTCAGGGAAGATACACCGGGGAGCTGTTTTTT.

The chain links TRBV7-2 to TRBJ2-7; 13 bases map to TRBD2. Looked up from germline, CDR1 is SGHTA and CDR2 is FQGNSA. CDR3 length: 16 amino acids. J was trimmed by 2 bases and V by 1 base; bases with no gene match: 2. The CDR3 here is CASSLEGTSGTYEQYF. The DNA of the CDR3 is TGTGCCAGCAGCTTAGAGGGGACTAGCGGGACCTACGAGCAGTACTTC.

In DNA, the CDR3 is TGCGCCAGCAGTGGGGACAGGACCTCGGGTGAGCAGTTCTTC. This encodes CASSGDRTSGEQFF. The rearrangement links TRBV10-2 to TRBJ2-1, with 8 nucleotides matching TRBD1. This CDR3 is built from 14 residues. J gave up 9 bases and V 4 bases, and 8 bases lay outside the gene matches. Germline-derived CDR1 and CDR2 are WSHSY and SAAADI.

This clone showed up just once. The V call is TRBV7-9, the J call TRBJ1-4; TRBD1 aligns across 10 bases. Trimming at V came to 3 bases and at J to 7 bases, leaving 5 bases not matched to a gene. Germline V gene lookup returns CDR1 SEHNR and CDR2 FQNEAQ (reference sequence). This CDR3 contains 15 residues. As DNA, the CDR3 is TGTGCCAGCAGCTTTGGCGGACAGGGGGTTGAAAAACTGTTTTTT. It yields the protein CASSFGGQGVEKLFF.

The chain is built from TRBV4-2 and TRBJ2-1; D possibly corresponds to TRBD1 (5 bases). V was shortened by 0 bases and J by 10 bases, with 16 bases between the two germline ends. CDR3 length equals 15 residues. Germline CDR1 is LGHNA and CDR2 is YNFKEQ. DNA for the CDR3: TGTGCCAGCAGCCAAGACTATATGACAGAGACCGAGCAGTTCTTC. It is translated as CASSQDYMTETEQFF.

The V gene is TRBV5-6, the J gene TRBJ1-3; D is ambiguous. The CDR3 sequence is 16 residues long. Germline V CDR1 and CDR2: SGHDT, YYEEEE. Trimming removed 3 bases at V and 4 bases at J, with 17 bases between. In nucleotides, the CDR3 is TGTGCCAGCAGCTCCGCAACCGGGGAGGTGGGAAACACCATATATTTT. This sequence encodes CASSSATGEVGNTIYF.

The J gene is TRBJ1-1, the V gene TRBV19, with D possibly TRBD1 on 5 matching bases. Trimming left V 3 bases short and J 8 bases short, with 13 bases between. The CDR3 runs to 13 residues. Germline loops: CDR1 LNHDA, CDR2 SQIVND (reference sequence). The CDR3: CASSILGGAEAFF. The CDR3 DNA reads TGTGCCAGTAGTATCCTAGGAGGGGCCGAAGCTTTCTTT.

The chain links TRBV6-1 to TRBJ2-7, with a weak D call TRBD1 (6 bases). The CDR3 consists of 15 residues. Trimming removed 6 bases from V and 3 bases from J, with 18 bases in between. Per germline, CDR1 MNHNS and CDR2 SASEGT. CDR3: CASRDLSTGYYEQYF. The CDR3 coding sequence is TGTGCCAGCAGGGACCTTTCCACAGGGTACTACGAGCAGTACTTC.

The chain carries TRBV18 and TRBJ2-4, with 7 bases aligning to TRBD2. Germline V gene data show CDR1 as KGHSH and CDR2 as LQKENI. The CDR3 is made up of 13 amino acids. After removal of 2 bases from V and 7 bases from J, the junction contained 2 bases not matched to a gene. Here the CDR3 reads CASSPSGANIQYF. In DNA form, the CDR3 reads TGTGCCAGCTCACCAAGCGGGGCGAACATTCAGTACTTC.

The rearrangement joins TRBV7-3 to TRBJ2-1; 7 bases align to TRBD1. The junction had 13 bases not matched to a gene; V was cut back by 4 bases and J by 7 bases. The V gene's germline CDR1 is SGHTA and CDR2 FQGTGA. This CDR3 contains 16 residues. The CDR3 sequence: CASSSSWDRANNEQFF. The CDR3 DNA reads TGTGCCAGCAGCTCCTCGTGGGACAGAGCAAATAATGAGCAGTTCTTC.

The CDR3 bases are TGTGCCAGCAGTTTCCCTCTAGCGGGGAACTCCTACGAGCAGTACTTC. Protein: CASSFPLAGNSYEQYF. This chain joins TRBV28 and TRBJ2-7; the match to TRBD2 covers 9 bases. V lost 3 bases and J lost 0; bases outside the gene matches: 6. Germline lookup yields CDR1 MDHEN and CDR2 SYDVKM. The CDR3 runs to 16 residues.

The V call is TRBV27, the J call TRBJ1-1; the D is unclear. V was shortened by 6 bases and J by 3 bases, with 11 bases between the two germline ends. The germline V gene has CDR1 MNHEY and CDR2 SMNVEV (reference sequence). The CDR3 is 13 amino acids. The CDR3 DNA follows: TGTGCCAGCAGGGTGAGAGATGACACTGAAGCTTTCTTT. Its translation is CASRVRDDTEAFF.

The chain is built from TRBV29-1 and TRBJ2-7, with 9 bases that match TRBD1. The germline V gene has CDR1 SQVTM and CDR2 ANQGSEA. V trimming: 7 bases; J trimming: 5 bases; junction bases outside the gene matches: 6. The CDR3 has 12 residues. In DNA form, the CDR3 reads TGCAGCGGTGGGGACAGGGACCACGAGCAGTACTTC. Residues: CSGGDRDHEQYF.

This clone was counted a single time. The CDR3 protein is CASTDRGVGQPQHF. DNA for the CDR3: TGTGCCAGTACCGATCGGGGGGTTGGGCAGCCCCAGCATTTT. The chain employs TRBV19 and TRBJ1-5; the D gene is possibly TRBD1 (5 bases). The CDR3 runs 14 residues. V gave up 7 bases and J gave up 7 bases, with 17 bases separating them. The V gene's germline CDR1 is LNHDA and CDR2 SQIVND (reference sequence).

A single count supports this clone. The chain couples TRBV6-1 to TRBJ2-2; D is possibly TRBD2 (6 bases). The ends were cut back, 10 bases at V and 5 bases at J, with 14 bases in the middle. The germline V gene encodes CDR1 MNHNS and CDR2 SASEGT. The CDR3 runs 13 residues. CDR3 sequence reads: CATLSGGTGELFF. Written as DNA, the CDR3 is TGTGCCACCCTCTCTGGGGGGACCGGGGAGCTGTTTTTT.

This clone was observed once. The chain carries TRBV12-5 and TRBJ1-3; TRBD1 matches 10 bases. The CDR3 totals 19 residues. J lost 0 bases, V lost 1 base, and 9 bases had no gene match. CDR1 and CDR2 from the germline V gene are LGHNT and FRNRAP. The CDR3 DNA reads TGTGCTAGTGGTTTGGGAGGGACAGGGGTTATTGACTCTGGAAACACCATATATTTT. Translated, it gives CASGLGGTGVIDSGNTIYF.

The CDR3 DNA reads as TGTGCCAGCAGTAACTTCAGGGGAATTAATGAAAAACTGTTTTTT. This gives the protein CASSNFRGINEKLFF. The chain joins TRBV2 to TRBJ1-4; D perhaps matches TRBD1 (6 bases). The CDR3 covers 15 residues. CDR1 and CDR2 (germline): SNHLY, FYNNEI. Trimming removed 5 bases from V and 4 bases from J, with 14 bases in between.

The chain links TRBV28 to TRBJ1-3; D is unresolved. This CDR3 has 17 amino acids. Trimming stripped 2 bases from V and 3 bases from J, with 17 bases between. CDR1 and CDR2 (germline): MDHEN, SYDVKM. The CDR3 here is CASSLGGVQVYGNTIYF. CDR3 DNA: TGTGCCAGCAGTTTAGGCGGGGTCCAGGTATATGGAAACACCATATATTTT.

The chain is built from TRBV6-5 and TRBJ1-1; maybe TRBD1 (5 bases). This CDR3 has 15 amino acids. Germline CDR1 MNHEY, CDR2 SVGAGI. Trimming pared 8 bases from V and 1 base from J, leaving 17 bases between. CDR3 DNA sequence: TGTGCCAGCCTTGATCGGGGGAGAGGGAACACTGAAGCTTTCTTT. It is translated as CASLDRGRGNTEAFF.

The J gene is TRBJ1-1, the V gene TRBV19, with D perhaps matching TRBD1 (6 bases). Trimming took off 6 bases at V and 5 bases at J, with 16 bases between the two ends. CDR3 length: 14 residues. CDR1 LNHDA and CDR2 SQIVND come from the germline V gene (reference sequence). CDR3 DNA sequence: TGTGCCAGTAGGTCAGGGGTGACCCAGACTGAAGCTTTCTTT. Encoded protein: CASRSGVTQTEAFF.

The chain joins TRBV28 to TRBJ1-5; 7 nucleotides agree with TRBD1. The CDR3 consists of 15 residues. Germline V gene lookup returns CDR1 MDHEN and CDR2 SYDVKM. The J segment lost 2 bases and the V segment lost 8 bases, leaving 9 bases of the junction unmatched. DNA of the CDR3: TGTGCCAGCTTTGGAGGGGGCGCGGGCAATCAGCCCCAGCATTTT. Protein sequence: CASFGGGAGNQPQHF.

Details on this clone: Distinct nucleotide sequences in the sample also encode this CDR3. V is TRBV27 and J is TRBJ2-3; 9 bases fit TRBD2. The CDR3 is 14 amino acids. Trimming removed 2 bases from V and 6 bases from J; junction bases left unmatched: 3. Germline V lookup: CDR1 MNHEY, CDR2 SMNVEV (reference sequence). In nucleotides, the CDR3 is TGTGCCAGCAGTTTAGCAGCGGGAGGCGATACGCAGTATTTT. Translated: CASSLAAGGDTQYF.

The V and J genes are TRBV5-1 and TRBJ1-4; no clear D. With 4 bases removed from V and 4 bases from J, the gap between germline ends came to 17 bases. Germline V gene data show CDR1 as SGHRS and CDR2 as YFSETQ. CDR3 length: 16 residues. The CDR3 DNA reads TGCGCCAGCAGCGCGGGCGGACCCGGCATTAATGAAAAACTGTTTTTT. It is translated as CASSAGGPGINEKLFF.